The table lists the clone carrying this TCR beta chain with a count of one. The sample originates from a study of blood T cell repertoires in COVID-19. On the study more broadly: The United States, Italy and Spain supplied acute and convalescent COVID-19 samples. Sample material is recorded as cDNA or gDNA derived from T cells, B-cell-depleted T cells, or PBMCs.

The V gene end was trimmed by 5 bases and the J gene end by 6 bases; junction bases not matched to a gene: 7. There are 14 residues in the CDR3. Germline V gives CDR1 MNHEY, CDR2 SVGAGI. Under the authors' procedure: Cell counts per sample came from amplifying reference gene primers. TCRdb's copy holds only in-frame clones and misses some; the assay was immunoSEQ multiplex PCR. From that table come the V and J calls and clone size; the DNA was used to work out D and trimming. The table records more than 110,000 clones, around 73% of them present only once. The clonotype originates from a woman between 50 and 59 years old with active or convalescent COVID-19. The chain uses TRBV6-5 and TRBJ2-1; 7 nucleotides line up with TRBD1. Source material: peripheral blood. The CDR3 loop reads CASSPTGVRNEQFF. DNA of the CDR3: TGTGCCAGCAGTCCTACAGGGGTCCGCAATGAGCAGTTCTTC.